Included here is one T cell receptor (beta chain) sequence, with context. The antigen it binds to is not known. Nothing much larger sits one base from this clone, and base qualities are not available. Participants in the prospective study were enrolled through a virtual design, were aged about 18 to 100 years, and lived in about 25 United States geographic areas. To assign participants to cohorts, the prospective study relied on clinical history that participants themselves reported in a screening survey and a study questionnaire. In the prospective study, mobile phlebotomists collected whole blood, serum and a nasopharyngeal or oropharyngeal swab from each participant. Over an approximately two-month period, participants in the prospective study had the option of providing additional blood draws and questionnaires. Blood samples from the prospective study were shipped frozen or at room temperature prior to DNA extraction.

The immunoSEQ Assay, a bias-controlled multiplex PCR, was used to amplify TCRbeta CDR3 regions from genomic DNA. As for the authors' bioinformatics: Nucleated cell counts per sample were estimated from amplification of reference gene primers within the assay. Sequence reads were collapsed and filtered to measure the absolute abundance of every unique TCRbeta CDR3 rearrangement. For each sample, productive Simpson clonality was calculated as the square root of Simpson's diversity index over productive rearrangements. The immuneACCESS repertoire file appears here via TCRdb, limited to in-frame rearrangements. These files lack a portion of the clones; in checked studies, under half of the deficit traces to unresolved V genes, and the cause of the others is not known. V, J and clone size reflect that table, while D and trimming were determined from the DNA. The sample includes roughly 200,000 clones, with about nine tenths observed a single time. Of the sample, 4% is held by the ten largest clones.

These data originate in a study of blood T cell repertoires in COVID-19 (dated by TCRdb to 2019 to 2021). For context, the study as a whole: Collaborator samples came from the United States, Italy and Spain and covered acute and convalescent phases of COVID-19. The material from the prospective study consisted of cDNA or gDNA derived from T cells, B-cell-depleted T cells, or PBMCs. Subjects who had been exposed to COVID-19, were actively infected with it, or had recovered from it provided the deeply sampled blood TCRbeta repertoires that made up the dataset. The repertoires were released in a freely available public database meant as a resource for research on the immune response to SARS-CoV-2. The samples were drawn from two sources: the first 160 participants of the ongoing ImmuneRACE study, and over 1,000 subjects contributed by 6 global collaborators. Nearly every sample came with metadata listing a de-identified subject ID, COVID-19 status, age in years and sex. Where available, HLA class I and class II types were obtained from metadata supplied by the sample provider rather than from assay-based typing. Points the paper makes about the study in general: How much clinical and demographic metadata was included differed by source and by participant, and the metadata was provided uncurated.

The CDR3 measures 14 amino acids from cysteine to phenylalanine. The entry retains the CDR3 DNA only, 42 bases that are in frame from base 1. V is reduced by 11 bases and J by 4 bases, leaving a spacing of 20 bases between them. The CDR1 and CDR2 encoded by the germline V gene are ENHRY and SYGVKD. This chain joins TRBV10-3 to TRBJ2-5; the D gene is perhaps TRBD2, from 5 matching bases. The sample was PBMCs or T cells enriched from blood (not recorded which). This TCR was recovered from a woman in her twenties or thirties with acute COVID-19. The nucleotide sequence reads TGTGCCGCCTCGGGGTCGTCCGTGTTAGAGACCCAGTACTTC. Its protein is CAASGSSVLETQYF.